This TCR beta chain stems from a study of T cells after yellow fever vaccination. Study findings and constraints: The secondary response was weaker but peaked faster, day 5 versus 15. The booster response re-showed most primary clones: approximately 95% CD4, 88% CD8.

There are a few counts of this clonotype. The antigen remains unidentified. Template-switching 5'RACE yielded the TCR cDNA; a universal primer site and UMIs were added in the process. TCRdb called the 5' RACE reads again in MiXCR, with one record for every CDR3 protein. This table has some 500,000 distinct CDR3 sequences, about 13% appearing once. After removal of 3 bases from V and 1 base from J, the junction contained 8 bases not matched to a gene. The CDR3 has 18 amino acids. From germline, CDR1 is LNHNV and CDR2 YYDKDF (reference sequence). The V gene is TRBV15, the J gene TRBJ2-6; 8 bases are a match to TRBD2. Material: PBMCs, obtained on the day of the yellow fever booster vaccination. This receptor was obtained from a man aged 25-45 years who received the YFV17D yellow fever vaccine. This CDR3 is CATSRAGLGISGANVLTF. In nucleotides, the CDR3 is TGTGCCACCAGCAGGGCGGGACTAGGCATTTCTGGGGCCAACGTCCTGACTTTC.